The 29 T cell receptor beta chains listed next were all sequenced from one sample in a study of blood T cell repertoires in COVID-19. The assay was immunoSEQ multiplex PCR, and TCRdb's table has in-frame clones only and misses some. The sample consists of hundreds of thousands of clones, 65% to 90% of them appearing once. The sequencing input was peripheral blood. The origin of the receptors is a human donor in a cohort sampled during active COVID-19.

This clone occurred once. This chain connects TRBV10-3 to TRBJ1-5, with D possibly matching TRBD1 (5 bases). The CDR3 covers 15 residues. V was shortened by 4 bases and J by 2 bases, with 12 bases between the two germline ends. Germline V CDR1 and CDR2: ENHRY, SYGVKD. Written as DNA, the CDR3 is TGTGCCATCAGTGTTTTAGGGACTCGCAATCAGCCCCAGCATTTT. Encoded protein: CAISVLGTRNQPQHF.

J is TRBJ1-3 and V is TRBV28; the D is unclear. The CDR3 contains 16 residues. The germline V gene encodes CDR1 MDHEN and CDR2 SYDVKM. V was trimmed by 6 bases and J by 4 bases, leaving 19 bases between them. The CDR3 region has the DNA TGTGCCAGCAGCCCCCCGGGATCCGCCGCGGGAAACACCATATATTTT. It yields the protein CASSPPGSAAGNTIYF.

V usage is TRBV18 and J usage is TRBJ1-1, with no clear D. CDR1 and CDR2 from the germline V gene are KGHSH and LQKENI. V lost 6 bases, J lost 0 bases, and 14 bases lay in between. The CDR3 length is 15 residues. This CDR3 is CASSVRHTVNTEAFF. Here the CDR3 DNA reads TGTGCCAGCTCCGTCCGTCACACAGTGAACACTGAAGCTTTCTTT.

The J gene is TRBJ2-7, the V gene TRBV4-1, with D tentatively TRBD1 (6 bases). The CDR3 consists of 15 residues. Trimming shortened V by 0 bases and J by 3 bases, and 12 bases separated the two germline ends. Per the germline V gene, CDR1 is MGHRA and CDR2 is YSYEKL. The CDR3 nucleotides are TGCGCCAGCAGCCAAGATTATAACAGGGACTACGAGCAGTACTTC. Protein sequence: CASSQDYNRDYEQYF.

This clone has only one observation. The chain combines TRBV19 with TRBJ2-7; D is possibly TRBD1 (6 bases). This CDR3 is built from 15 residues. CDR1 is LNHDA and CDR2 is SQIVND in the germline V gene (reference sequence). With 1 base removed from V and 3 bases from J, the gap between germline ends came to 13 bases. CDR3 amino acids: CASSIARDKIYEQYF. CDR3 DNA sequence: TGTGCCAGTAGTATAGCTCGGGACAAAATCTACGAGCAGTACTTC.

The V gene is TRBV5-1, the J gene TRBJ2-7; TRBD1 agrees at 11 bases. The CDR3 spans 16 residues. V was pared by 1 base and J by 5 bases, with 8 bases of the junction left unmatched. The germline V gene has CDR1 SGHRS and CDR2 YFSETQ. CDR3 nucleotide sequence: TGCGCCAGCAGCTTGTTCCCCGGACAGGGGGCTAACGAGCAGTACTTC. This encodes CASSLFPGQGANEQYF.

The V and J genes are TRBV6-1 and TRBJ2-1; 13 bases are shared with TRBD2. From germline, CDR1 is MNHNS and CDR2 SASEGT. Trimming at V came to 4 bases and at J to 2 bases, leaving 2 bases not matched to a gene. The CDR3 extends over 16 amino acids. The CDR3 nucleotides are TGTGCCAGCAGTGGGGGACTAGCGGGACCCTACAATGAGCAGTTCTTC. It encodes CASSGGLAGPYNEQFF.

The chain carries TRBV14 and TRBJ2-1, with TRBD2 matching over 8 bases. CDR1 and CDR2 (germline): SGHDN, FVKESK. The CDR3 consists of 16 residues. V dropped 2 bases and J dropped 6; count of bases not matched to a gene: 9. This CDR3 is CASSQPPGGARNEQFF. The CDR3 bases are TGTGCCAGCAGCCAACCACCGGGGGGGGCGCGCAATGAGCAGTTCTTC.

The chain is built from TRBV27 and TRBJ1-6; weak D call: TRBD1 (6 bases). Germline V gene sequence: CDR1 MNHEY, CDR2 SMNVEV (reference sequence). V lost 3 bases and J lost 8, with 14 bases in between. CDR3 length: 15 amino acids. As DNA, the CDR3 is TGTGCCAGCAGTTTGGGGGCAGGGATCGATTCACCCCTCCACTTT. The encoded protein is CASSLGAGIDSPLHF.

The CDR3: CASTKDARGGTEAFF. The CDR3 DNA follows: TGTGCCAGCACTAAAGACGCCCGGGGTGGCACTGAAGCTTTCTTT. The V gene is TRBV6-5, the J gene TRBJ1-1; D is uncertain. The ends were cut back, 7 bases at V and 4 bases at J, with 19 bases in the middle. The CDR3 is 15 residues long. The germline gives CDR1 MNHEY, CDR2 SVGAGI.

CDR3: CASSGGQGAHTGELFF. CDR3 coding DNA: TGCGCCAGCAGCGGGGGACAGGGGGCTCACACCGGGGAGCTGTTTTTT. The chain recombines TRBV5-1 with TRBJ2-2; 12 bases are a match to TRBD1. V gave up 4 bases and J gave up 3 bases; unmatched junction bases: 4. CDR1 and CDR2 from the germline V gene are SGHRS and YFSETQ. This CDR3 comprises 16 residues.

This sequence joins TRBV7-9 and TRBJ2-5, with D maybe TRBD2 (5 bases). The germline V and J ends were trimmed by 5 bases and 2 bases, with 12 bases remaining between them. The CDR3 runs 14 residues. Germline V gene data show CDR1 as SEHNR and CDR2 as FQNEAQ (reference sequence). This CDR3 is CASSPRSGQETQYF. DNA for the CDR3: TGTGCCAGCAGCCCGCGGTCGGGACAAGAGACCCAGTACTTC.

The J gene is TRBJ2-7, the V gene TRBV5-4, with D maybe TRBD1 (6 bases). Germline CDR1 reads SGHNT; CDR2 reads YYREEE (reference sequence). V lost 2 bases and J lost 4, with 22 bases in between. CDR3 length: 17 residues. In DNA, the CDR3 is TGTGCCAGCAGCTTAGGGGACATAGGAGGTTCATTTTACGAGCAGTACTTC. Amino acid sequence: CASSLGDIGGSFYEQYF.

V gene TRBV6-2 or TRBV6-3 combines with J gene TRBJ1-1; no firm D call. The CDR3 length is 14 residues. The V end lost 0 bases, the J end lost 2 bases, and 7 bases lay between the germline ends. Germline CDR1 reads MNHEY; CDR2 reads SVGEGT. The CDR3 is CASSYSWLNTEAFF. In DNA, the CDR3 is TGTGCCAGCAGTTACTCCTGGCTCAACACTGAAGCTTTCTTT.

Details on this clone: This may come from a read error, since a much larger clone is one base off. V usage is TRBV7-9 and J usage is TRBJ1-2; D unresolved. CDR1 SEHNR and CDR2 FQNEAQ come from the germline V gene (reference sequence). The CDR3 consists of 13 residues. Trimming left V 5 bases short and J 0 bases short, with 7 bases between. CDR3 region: CASSPGTNYGYTF. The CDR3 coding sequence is TGTGCCAGCAGCCCGGGTACTAACTATGGCTACACCTTC.

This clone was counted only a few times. CDR3 protein: CASSAGTGGNEKLFF. DNA of the CDR3: TGTGCCAGCTCAGCGGGGACAGGGGGAAATGAAAAACTGTTTTTT. The chain combines TRBV18 with TRBJ1-4; TRBD1 matches at 11 bases. The CDR3 has 15 amino acids. Germline V lookup: CDR1 KGHSH, CDR2 LQKENI. The V and J ends lost 5 bases and 5 bases, in that order; junction bases with no gene match: 4.

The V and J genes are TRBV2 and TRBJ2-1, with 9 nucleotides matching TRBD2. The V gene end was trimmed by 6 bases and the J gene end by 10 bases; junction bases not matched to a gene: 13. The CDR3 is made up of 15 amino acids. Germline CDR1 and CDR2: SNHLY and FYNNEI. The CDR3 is CASRAGLAIYQEQFF. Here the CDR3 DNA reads TGTGCCAGCAGGGCAGGACTAGCGATTTACCAGGAGCAGTTCTTC.

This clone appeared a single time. The CDR3 nucleotides read TGTGCCAGCAGCTCCGGGACATCTAATTCACCCCTCCACTTT. It codes for CASSSGTSNSPLHF. J is TRBJ1-6 and V is TRBV7-8, with a weak D call TRBD1 (6 bases). This CDR3 spans 14 amino acids. Trimming removed 4 bases at V and 6 bases at J, with 10 bases between. Per the germline V gene, CDR1 is SGHVS and CDR2 is FQNEAQ.

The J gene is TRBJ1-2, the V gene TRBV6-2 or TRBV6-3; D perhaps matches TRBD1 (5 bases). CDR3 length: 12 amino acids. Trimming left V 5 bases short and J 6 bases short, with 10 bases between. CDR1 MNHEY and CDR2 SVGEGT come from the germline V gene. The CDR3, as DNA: TGTGCCAGCAGTCAGGGCGCAGATGGCTACACCTTC. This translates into CASSQGADGYTF.

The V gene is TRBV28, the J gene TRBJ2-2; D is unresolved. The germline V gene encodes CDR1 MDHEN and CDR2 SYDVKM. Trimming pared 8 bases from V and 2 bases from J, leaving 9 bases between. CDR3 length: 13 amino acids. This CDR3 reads CASFAANTGELFF. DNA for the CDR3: TGTGCCAGCTTCGCGGCAAACACCGGGGAGCTGTTTTTT. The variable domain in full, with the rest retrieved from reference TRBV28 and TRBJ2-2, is DVKVTQSSRYLVKRTGEKVFLECVQDMDHENMFWYRQDPGLGLRLIYFSYDVKMKEKGDIPEGYSVSREKKERFSLILESASTNQTSMYLCASFAANTGELFFGEGSRLTVL.

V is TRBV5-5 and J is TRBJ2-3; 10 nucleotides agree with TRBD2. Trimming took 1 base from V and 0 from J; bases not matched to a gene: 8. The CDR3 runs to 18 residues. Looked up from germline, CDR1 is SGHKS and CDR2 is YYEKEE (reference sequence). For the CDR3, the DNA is TGTGCCAGCAGCTTGAGGGCTAGCGGGGGTTCTAGCACAGATACGCAGTATTTT. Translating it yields CASSLRASGGSSTDTQYF.

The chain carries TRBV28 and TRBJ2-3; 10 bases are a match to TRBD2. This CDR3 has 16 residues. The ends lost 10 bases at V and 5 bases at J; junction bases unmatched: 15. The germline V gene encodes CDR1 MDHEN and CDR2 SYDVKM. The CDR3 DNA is TGTGCCACCTCCCGGGTGCTAGCGGGAGTAGGAGATACGCAGTATTTT. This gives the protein CATSRVLAGVGDTQYF.

The CDR3 DNA sequence: TGTGCCAGCAGCCTACGGCAAGCGGGAGTCGGGGAGCTGTTTTTT. Its protein product is CASSLRQAGVGELFF. V gene TRBV7-2 combines with J gene TRBJ2-2; the match to TRBD2 covers 8 bases. The trim removed 5 bases at V and 7 bases at J, leaving 9 bases unmatched. This CDR3 spans 15 amino acids. Germline V CDR1 and CDR2: SGHTA, FQGNSA.

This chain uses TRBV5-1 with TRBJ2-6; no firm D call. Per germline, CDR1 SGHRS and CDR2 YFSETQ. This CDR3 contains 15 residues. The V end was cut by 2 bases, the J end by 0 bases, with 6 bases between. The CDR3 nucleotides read TGCGCCAGCAGCTTAGACACCTCTGGGGCCAACGTCCTGACTTTC. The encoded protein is CASSLDTSGANVLTF. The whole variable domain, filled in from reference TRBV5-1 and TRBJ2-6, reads KAGVTQTPRYLIKTRGQQVTLSCSPISGHRSVSWYQQTPGQGLQFLFEYFSETQRNKGNFPGRFSGRQFSNSRSEMNVSTLELGDSALYLCASSLDTSGANVLTFGAGSRLTVL.

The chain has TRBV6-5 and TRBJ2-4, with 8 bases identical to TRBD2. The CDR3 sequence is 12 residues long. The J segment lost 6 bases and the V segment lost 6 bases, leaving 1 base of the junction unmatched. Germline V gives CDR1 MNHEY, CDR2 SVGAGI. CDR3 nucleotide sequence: TGTGCCAGCAGCGGGAGGGGAAACATTCAGTACTTC. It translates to CASSGRGNIQYF.

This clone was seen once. DNA for the CDR3: TGTGCCAGCAGCATCGGACAGAACACAGATACGCAGTATTTT. It is translated as CASSIGQNTDTQYF. V gene TRBV5-6 combines with J gene TRBJ2-3, with a possible D match to TRBD1 (6 bases). The germline gives CDR1 SGHDT, CDR2 YYEEEE. V lost 4 bases to trimming and J lost 2 bases, with 11 bases between them. The CDR3 covers 14 residues.

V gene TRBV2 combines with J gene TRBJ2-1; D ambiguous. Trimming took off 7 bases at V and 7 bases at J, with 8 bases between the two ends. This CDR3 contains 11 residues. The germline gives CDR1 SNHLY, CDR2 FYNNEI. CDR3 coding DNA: TGTGCCAGCAAGATAGTGAATGAGCAGTTCTTC. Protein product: CASKIVNEQFF. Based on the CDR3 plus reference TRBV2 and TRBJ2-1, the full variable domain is EPEVTQTPSHQVTQMGQEVILRCVPISNHLYFYWYRQILGQKVEFLVSFYNNEISEKSEIFDDQFSVERPDGSNFTLKIRSTKLEDSAMYFCASKIVNEQFFGPGTRLTVL.

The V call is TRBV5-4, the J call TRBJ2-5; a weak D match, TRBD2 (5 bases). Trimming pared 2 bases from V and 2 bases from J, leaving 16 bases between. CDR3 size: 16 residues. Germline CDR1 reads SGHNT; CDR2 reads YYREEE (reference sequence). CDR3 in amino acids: CASSFATGGWQETQYF. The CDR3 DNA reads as TGTGCCAGCAGCTTTGCGACCGGAGGCTGGCAAGAGACCCAGTACTTC.

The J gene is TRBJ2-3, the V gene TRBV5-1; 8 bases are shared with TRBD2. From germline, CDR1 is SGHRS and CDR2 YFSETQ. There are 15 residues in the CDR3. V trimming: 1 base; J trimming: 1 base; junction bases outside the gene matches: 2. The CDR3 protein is CASSLNGRGTDTQYF. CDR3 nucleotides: TGCGCCAGCAGCTTGAACGGGAGGGGCACAGATACGCAGTATTTT.